A selection of T cell receptor beta chains follows, all from one sample in a study of blood T cell repertoires in COVID-19. The assay was immunoSEQ multiplex PCR, and TCRdb's table has in-frame clones only and misses some. The repertoire consists of over 120,000 clones, with 80% to 90% occurring once and the leading ten covering 2.6%. The sequenced sample consisted of peripheral blood. The receptors come from a human donor with acute or convalescent COVID-19. The donor label of this sample is uncertain. Both conserved end residues are part of each CDR3. The D gene is left open where the match is weak. Size values are once, few and many counts, or a class for expanded clones, and some rows have none.

v_gene	len	j_gene	abundance	d_gene	CDR3nt	CDR3aa
TRBV4-3	17	TRBJ1-2	.	TRBD1	TGCGCCAGCAGCCAAGTCTTTACAGGGGCCGCAAACTATGGCTACACCTTC	CASSQVFTGAANYGYTF
TRBV6-1	14	TRBJ1-5	.	.	TGTGCCAGCAGTGAATGGGGGGGAGATCAGCCCCAGCATTTT	CASSEWGGDQPQHF
TRBV19	13	TRBJ1-2	once	.	TGTGCCAGTAGTATGGGACATAACTATGGCTACACCTTC	CASSMGHNYGYTF
TRBV18	15	TRBJ1-1	.	.	TGTGCCAGCTCTCCTGGGGGAGGAGGGAACACTGAAGCTTTCTTT	CASSPGGGGNTEAFF
TRBV11-2	17	TRBJ2-6	.	TRBD1	TGTGCCAGCACCGGACAGGGAGCCCCATCTGGGGCCAACGTCCTGACTTTC	CASTGQGAPSGANVLTF
TRBV3-1/TRBV3-2	12	TRBJ2-1	.	.	TGTGCCAGCAGCCAAGAGGGGCGTGAGCAGTTCTTC	CASSQEGREQFF
TRBV24-1	14	TRBJ1-5	.	.	TGTGCCGCAGATCCGGGGGAAGCGAACCAGCCCCAGCATTTT	CAADPGEANQPQHF
TRBV7-2	17	TRBJ2-3	.	TRBD2	TGTGCCAGCGCCTCCCGGCCTACTAGCGGGAGGGCAGATACGCAGTATTTT	CASASRPTSGRADTQYF
TRBV11-2	13	TRBJ2-4	.	TRBD1	TGTGCCAGCAGCACGGGACAGGGAAACATTCAGTACTTC	CASSTGQGNIQYF
TRBV18	14	TRBJ1-1	.	.	TGTGCCAGCTCACCACCCCAGGGTGACACTGAAGCTTTCTTT	CASSPPQGDTEAFF
TRBV7-9	18	TRBJ1-4	.	TRBD1	TGTGCCAGCAGACACGGACAGGGGCCTATCGCGACTAATGAAAAACTGTTTTTT	CASRHGQGPIATNEKLFF
TRBV27	16	TRBJ1-2	.	TRBD1	TGTGCCAGCAGCCAACCACAGGGGCCACTTCGATATGGCTACACCTTC	CASSQPQGPLRYGYTF
TRBV4-2	16	TRBJ2-1	.	TRBD1	TGTGCCAGCAGCCAAGATTCGGGACAGGTCGTCTATGAGCAGTTCTTC	CASSQDSGQVVYEQFF
TRBV4-3	16	TRBJ2-2	.	TRBD2	TGCGCCAGCAGCCGAACCGGGACTAGCAAGACCGGGGAGCTGTTTTTT	CASSRTGTSKTGELFF
TRBV10-3	11	TRBJ2-2	.	.	TGTGCCATCTTTAGTGGCGGGGAGCTGTTTTTT	CAIFSGGELFF
TRBV10-2	15	TRBJ1-6	.	.	TGCGCCAGCAGTGAGTCCGGTCAGGGGCGTTCACCCCTCCACTTT	CASSESGQGRSPLHF
TRBV7-3	16	TRBJ2-1	.	TRBD2	TGTGCCAGCAGCCCTCAAACTAGCGGGCCCTACAATGAGCAGTTCTTC	CASSPQTSGPYNEQFF
TRBV11-2	15	TRBJ1-1	few	TRBD1	TGTGCCAGCAGCTTAGTTGGAACAGGGACAGTTGAAGCTTTCTTT	CASSLVGTGTVEAFF
TRBV29-1	13	TRBJ2-1	once	TRBD1	TGCAGCGTCGACAGGGGGGGCTACAATGAGCAGTTCTTC	CSVDRGGYNEQFF
TRBV7-2	14	TRBJ2-2	.	.	TGTGCCAGCAGCTTTAATCAGGGTCCCGGGGAGCTGTTTTTT	CASSFNQGPGELFF
TRBV6-2/TRBV6-3	13	TRBJ1-1	few	TRBD1	TGTGCCAGCAGTTACTCGACAGGGTCGGAAGCTTTCTTT	CASSYSTGSEAFF
TRBV27	12	TRBJ1-6	.	.	TGTGCCAGCAAGGGAGGGAACTCACCCCTCCACTTT	CASKGGNSPLHF
TRBV24-1	15	TRBJ2-2	.	.	TGTGCCACCAGTGATTTGCCCAGGGGAACCGGGGAGCTGTTTTTT	CATSDLPRGTGELFF
TRBV5-1	15	TRBJ1-5	.	TRBD1	TGCGCCAGCAGCCCGGGACAGGGAGAGAATCAGCCCCAGCATTTT	CASSPGQGENQPQHF
TRBV19	20	TRBJ2-3	.	TRBD1	TGTGCCAGTAGTAGAATTCCGGGACAGGGCCCCAAGGGGTTCACAGATACGCAGTATTTT	CASSRIPGQGPKGFTDTQYF
TRBV10-1	16	TRBJ2-3	.	.	TGCGCCAGCAGGCACTATAGCGGCCTGGGCACAGATACGCAGTATTTT	CASRHYSGLGTDTQYF
TRBV19	14	TRBJ2-3	.	.	TGTGCCAGTAGTCTAGGGCAGGGCGAGGATACGCAGTATTTT	CASSLGQGEDTQYF
TRBV24-1	15	TRBJ1-2	.	.	TGTGCCACCAGTGATGGACCAGGCCGGGGTTATGGCTACACCTTC	CATSDGPGRGYGYTF
TRBV19	17	TRBJ2-1	.	.	TGTGCCAGTAGTAGTAGACAGTACTACAACTCCTACAATGAGCAGTTCTTC	CASSSRQYYNSYNEQFF
TRBV19	15	TRBJ1-2	.	TRBD1	TGTGCCAGTAGTATGGAAGACAGGGGATTCAATGGCTACACCTTC	CASSMEDRGFNGYTF
TRBV27	15	TRBJ2-3	once	TRBD1	TGTGCCAGCCAGGCCACGACAGGGTTGTCAGATACGCAGTATTTT	CASQATTGLSDTQYF
TRBV2	14	TRBJ2-3	.	TRBD1	TGTGCCATCGGAGGACAGGGCATGGCAGATACGCAGTATTTT	CAIGGQGMADTQYF
TRBV6-1	15	TRBJ1-6	.	TRBD1	TGTGCCAGCAGTGAGAGGACAGGAGCAAATTCACCCCTCCACTTT	CASSERTGANSPLHF
TRBV19	14	TRBJ2-4	.	.	TGTGCCACCTCGGACAGTATAGCCAAAAACATTCAGTACTTC	CATSDSIAKNIQYF
TRBV4-1	15	TRBJ2-5	.	.	TGCGCCAGCAGCCAAGAGGGCAGGGCGCAAGAGACCCAGTACTTC	CASSQEGRAQETQYF
TRBV3-1/TRBV3-2	15	TRBJ1-3	.	.	TGTGCCAGCAGCCAAGATAATATCTCTGGAAACACCATATATTTT	CASSQDNISGNTIYF
TRBV6-2/TRBV6-3	18	TRBJ2-1	.	TRBD2	TGTGCCAGCAGTTCCTTCGCGACTAGCGGGAGAAACTACAATGAGCAGTTCTTC	CASSSFATSGRNYNEQFF
TRBV7-2	15	TRBJ2-3	.	TRBD2	TGTGCCAGCAGCTTAGATGCGGGAGCGGCAGATACGCAGTATTTT	CASSLDAGAADTQYF
TRBV19	14	TRBJ1-2	.	.	TGTGCCAGTAGTATGGGTTCGGGTAACTATGGCTACACCTTC	CASSMGSGNYGYTF
TRBV14	13	TRBJ1-2	once	.	TGTGCCAGCAGCCCGCAGACGGAGTATGGCTACACCTTC	CASSPQTEYGYTF
TRBV23-1	18	TRBJ2-7	.	.	TGCGCCAGCAGTCAATACGCCTTCGGACAGCGGTATCTATACGAGCAGTACTTC	CASSQYAFGQRYLYEQYF
TRBV6-2/TRBV6-3	13	TRBJ1-1	.	.	TGTGCCAGCAGTTACACGGGGAACACTGAAGCTTTCTTT	CASSYTGNTEAFF
TRBV19	13	TRBJ1-1	.	.	TGTGCCACCCAGGAAAGGTCGAACACTGAAGCTTTCTTT	CATQERSNTEAFF
TRBV30	13	TRBJ2-4	.	.	TGTGCCTGGAAACGAGGGGGAGCAAACATTCAGTACTTC	CAWKRGGANIQYF
TRBV10-3	14	TRBJ1-6	.	TRBD1	TGTGCCACGGCAACGACAGGGGTGGGTTCACCCCTCCACTTT	CATATTGVGSPLHF
TRBV7-9	13	TRBJ1-2	.	.	TGTGCCAGCAGCTTGGCCACTACCTATGGCTACACCTTC	CASSLATTYGYTF
TRBV11-2	16	TRBJ1-4	.	.	TGTGCCAGCAGCTTAGGGCATAAGGGGGTCCGGGAAAAACTGTTTTTT	CASSLGHKGVREKLFF
TRBV29-1	10	TRBJ2-2	.	.	TGCAGCGGGGGATCTGGGGAGCTGTTTTTT	CSGGSGELFF
TRBV6-2/TRBV6-3	21	TRBJ1-6	.	.	TGTGCCAGCAGTAACAACCCGGACAGAGCAGAATTCGCCTCCTATAATTCACCCCTCCACTTT	CASSNNPDRAEFASYNSPLHF
TRBV2	14	TRBJ1-5	.	TRBD1	TGTGCCAGCCTAGGGGGCGCGCGGAATCAGCCCCAGCATTTT	CASLGGARNQPQHF
TRBV3-1/TRBV3-2	17	TRBJ2-1	.	TRBD2	TGTGCCAGCAGCCAGCCGACGGGACTAGTGGGAGGAGATGAGCAGTTCTTC	CASSQPTGLVGGDEQFF